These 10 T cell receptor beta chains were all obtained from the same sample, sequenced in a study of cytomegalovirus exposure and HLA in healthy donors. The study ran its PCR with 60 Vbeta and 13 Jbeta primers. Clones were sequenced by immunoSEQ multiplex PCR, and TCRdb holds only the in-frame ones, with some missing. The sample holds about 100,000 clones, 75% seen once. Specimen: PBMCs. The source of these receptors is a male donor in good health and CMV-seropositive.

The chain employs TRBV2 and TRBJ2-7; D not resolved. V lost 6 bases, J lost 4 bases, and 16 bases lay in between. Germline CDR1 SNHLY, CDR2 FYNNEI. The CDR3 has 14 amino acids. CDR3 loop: CASSLTYLNYEQYF. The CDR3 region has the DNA TGTGCCAGCAGCCTAACTTACTTAAATTACGAGCAGTACTTC.

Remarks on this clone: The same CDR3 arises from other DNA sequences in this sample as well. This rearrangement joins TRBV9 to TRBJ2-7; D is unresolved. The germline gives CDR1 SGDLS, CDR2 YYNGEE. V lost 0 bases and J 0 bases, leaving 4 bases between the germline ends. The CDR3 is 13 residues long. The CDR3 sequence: CASSVGSSYEQYF. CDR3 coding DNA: TGTGCCAGCAGCGTAGGGAGCTCCTACGAGCAGTACTTC.

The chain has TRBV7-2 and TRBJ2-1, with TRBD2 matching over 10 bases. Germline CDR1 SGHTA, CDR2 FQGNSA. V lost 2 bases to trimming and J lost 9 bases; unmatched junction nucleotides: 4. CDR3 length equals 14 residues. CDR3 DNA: TGTGCCAGCAGCTTAATAGCGGGAGGTCTTGAGCAGTTCTTC. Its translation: CASSLIAGGLEQFF. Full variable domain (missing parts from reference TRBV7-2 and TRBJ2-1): GAGVSQSPSNKVTEKGKDVELRCDPISGHTALYWYRQSLGQGLEFLIYFQGNSAPDKSGLPSDRFSAERTGGSVSTLTIQRTQQEDSAVYLCASSLIAGGLEQFFGPGTRLTVL.

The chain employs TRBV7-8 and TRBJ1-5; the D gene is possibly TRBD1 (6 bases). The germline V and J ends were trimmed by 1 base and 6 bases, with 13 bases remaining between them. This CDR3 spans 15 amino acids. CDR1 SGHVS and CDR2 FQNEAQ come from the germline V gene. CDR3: CASSLDGGAGQPQHF. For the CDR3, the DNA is TGTGCCAGCAGCTTAGATGGGGGCGCGGGTCAGCCCCAGCATTTT.

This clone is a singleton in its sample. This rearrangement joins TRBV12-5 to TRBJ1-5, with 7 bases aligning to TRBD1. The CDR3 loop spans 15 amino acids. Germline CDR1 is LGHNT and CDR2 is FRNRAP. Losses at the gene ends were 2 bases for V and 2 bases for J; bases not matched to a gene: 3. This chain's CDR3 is CASGLNRGGNQPQHF. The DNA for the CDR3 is TGTGCTAGTGGTTTGAACAGGGGCGGCAATCAGCCCCAGCATTTT. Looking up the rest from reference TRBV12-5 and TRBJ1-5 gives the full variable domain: DARVTQTPRHKVTEMGQEVTMRCQPILGHNTVFWYRQTMMQGLELLAYFRNRAPLDDSGMPKDRFSAEMPDATLATLKIQPSEPRDSAVYFCASGLNRGGNQPQHFGDGTRLSIL.

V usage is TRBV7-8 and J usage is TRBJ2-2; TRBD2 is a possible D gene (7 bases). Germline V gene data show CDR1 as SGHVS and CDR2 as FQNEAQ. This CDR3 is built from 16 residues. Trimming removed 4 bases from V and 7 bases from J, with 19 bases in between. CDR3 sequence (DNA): TGTGCCAGCAGCTCAAGGGGGGGACGGGGCGTCGGGGAGCTGTTTTTT. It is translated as CASSSRGGRGVGELFF.

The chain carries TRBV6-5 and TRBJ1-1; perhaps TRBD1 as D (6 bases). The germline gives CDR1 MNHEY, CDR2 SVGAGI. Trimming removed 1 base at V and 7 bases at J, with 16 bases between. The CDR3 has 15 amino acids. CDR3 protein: CASSYWAREGGEAFF. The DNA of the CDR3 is TGTGCCAGCAGTTACTGGGCCAGGGAAGGGGGTGAAGCTTTCTTT.

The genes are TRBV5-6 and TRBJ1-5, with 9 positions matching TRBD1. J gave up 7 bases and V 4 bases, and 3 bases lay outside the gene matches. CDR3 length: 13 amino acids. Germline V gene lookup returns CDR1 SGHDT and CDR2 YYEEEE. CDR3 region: CASSGDRGQPQHF. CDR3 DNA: TGTGCCAGCAGCGGAGACAGGGGGCAGCCCCAGCATTTT.

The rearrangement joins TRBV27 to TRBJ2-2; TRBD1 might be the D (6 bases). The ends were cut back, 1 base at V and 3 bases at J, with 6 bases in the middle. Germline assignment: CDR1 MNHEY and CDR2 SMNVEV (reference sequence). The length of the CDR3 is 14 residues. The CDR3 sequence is CASSLWTDTGELFF. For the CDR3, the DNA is TGTGCCAGCAGTTTATGGACAGACACCGGGGAGCTGTTTTTT.

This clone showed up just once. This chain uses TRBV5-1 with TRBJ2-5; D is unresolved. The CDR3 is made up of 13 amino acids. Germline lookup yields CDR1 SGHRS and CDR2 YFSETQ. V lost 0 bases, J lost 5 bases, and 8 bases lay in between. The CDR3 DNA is TGCGCCAGCAGCTTGGCCCCGGAGGAGACCCAGTACTTC. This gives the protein CASSLAPEETQYF.